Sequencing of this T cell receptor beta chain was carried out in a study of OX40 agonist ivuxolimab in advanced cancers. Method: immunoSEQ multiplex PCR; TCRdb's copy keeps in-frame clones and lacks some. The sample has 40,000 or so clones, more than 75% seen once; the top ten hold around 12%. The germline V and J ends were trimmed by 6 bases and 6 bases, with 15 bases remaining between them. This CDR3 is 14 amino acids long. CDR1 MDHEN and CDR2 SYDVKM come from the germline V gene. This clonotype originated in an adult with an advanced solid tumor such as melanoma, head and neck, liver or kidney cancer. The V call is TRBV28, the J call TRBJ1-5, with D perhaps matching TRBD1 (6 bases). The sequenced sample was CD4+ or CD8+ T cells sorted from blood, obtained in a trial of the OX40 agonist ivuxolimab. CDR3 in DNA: TGTGCCAGCAGCCCAGCAGGGGAGGGTCAGCCCCAGCATTTT. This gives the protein CASSPAGEGQPQHF.